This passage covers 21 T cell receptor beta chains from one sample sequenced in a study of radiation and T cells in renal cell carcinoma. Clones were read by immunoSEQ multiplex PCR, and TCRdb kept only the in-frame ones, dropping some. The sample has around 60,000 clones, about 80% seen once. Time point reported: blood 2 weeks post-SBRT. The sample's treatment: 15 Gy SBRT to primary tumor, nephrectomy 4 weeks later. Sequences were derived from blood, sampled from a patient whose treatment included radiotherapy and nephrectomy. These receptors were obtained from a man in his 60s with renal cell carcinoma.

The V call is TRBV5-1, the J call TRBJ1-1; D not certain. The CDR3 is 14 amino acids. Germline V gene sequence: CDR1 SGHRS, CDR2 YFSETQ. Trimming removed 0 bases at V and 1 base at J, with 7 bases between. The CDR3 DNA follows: TGCGCCAGCAGCTTGGTCCCGGAGAACACTGAAGCTTTCTTT. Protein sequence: CASSLVPENTEAFF.

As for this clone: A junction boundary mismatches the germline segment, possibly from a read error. The CDR3 protein is CASSNPGTEDF. The CDR3 bases are TGTGCCAGCAGCAACCCCGGGACGGAGGACTTC. The genes are TRBV7-3 and TRBJ2-5; D might be TRBD1 or TRBD2, each matching 5 bases. CDR1 is SGHTA, CDR2 FQGTGA, per germline. The CDR3 runs 11 residues.

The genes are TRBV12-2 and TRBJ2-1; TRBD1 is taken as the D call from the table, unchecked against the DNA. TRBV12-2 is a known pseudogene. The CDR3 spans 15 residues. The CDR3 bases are TGTGCAAGTCGCTTATCGCACAGCTCCTACAATGAGCAGTTCTTC. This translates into CASRLSHSSYNEQFF.

DNA for the CDR3: TGTGCCAGTAGTATCCCCCGACAGAACACTGAAGCTTTCTTT. Translation gives CASSIPRQNTEAFF. The V call is TRBV19, the J call TRBJ1-1; no reliable D call. The CDR3 loop spans 14 amino acids. V was clipped by 3 bases and J by 1 base, with 9 bases between them. CDR1 is LNHDA, CDR2 SQIVND, per germline (reference sequence).

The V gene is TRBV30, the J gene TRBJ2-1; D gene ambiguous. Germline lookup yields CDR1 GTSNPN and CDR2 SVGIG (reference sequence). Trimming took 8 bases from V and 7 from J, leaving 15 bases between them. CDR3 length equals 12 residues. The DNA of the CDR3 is TGTGCCCTGGCTCGTCCCCCGAATGAGCAGTTCTTC. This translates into CALARPPNEQFF.

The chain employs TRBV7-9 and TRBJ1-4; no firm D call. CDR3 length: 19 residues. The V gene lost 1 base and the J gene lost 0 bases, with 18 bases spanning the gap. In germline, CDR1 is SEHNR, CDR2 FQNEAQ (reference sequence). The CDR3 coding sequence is TGTGCCAGCAGCTTAGAACACCTTGGTATCGGAGCAACTAATGAAAAACTGTTTTTT. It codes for CASSLEHLGIGATNEKLFF.

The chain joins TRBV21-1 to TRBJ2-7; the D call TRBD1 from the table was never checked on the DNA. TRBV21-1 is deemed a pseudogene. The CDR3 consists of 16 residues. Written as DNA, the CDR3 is TGTGCCAGCAGCAAAAAACGCGGACAGGGGGACTACGAGCAGTACGTC. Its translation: CASSKKRGQGDYEQYV.

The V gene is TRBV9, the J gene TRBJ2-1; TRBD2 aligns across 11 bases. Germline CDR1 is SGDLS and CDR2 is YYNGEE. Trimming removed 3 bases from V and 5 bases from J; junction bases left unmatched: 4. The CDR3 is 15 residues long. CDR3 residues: CASSGGTSGNNEQFF. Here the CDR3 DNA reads TGTGCCAGCAGCGGGGGGACTAGCGGCAACAATGAGCAGTTCTTC. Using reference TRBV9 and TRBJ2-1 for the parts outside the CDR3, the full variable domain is DSGVTQTPKHLITATGQRVTLRCSPRSGDLSVYWYQQSLDQGLQFLIQYYNGEERAKGNILERFSAQQFPDLHSELNLSSLELGDSALYFCASSGGTSGNNEQFFGPGTRLTVL.

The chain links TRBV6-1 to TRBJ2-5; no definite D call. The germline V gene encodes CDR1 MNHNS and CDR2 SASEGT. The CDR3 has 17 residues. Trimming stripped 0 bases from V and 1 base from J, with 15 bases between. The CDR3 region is CASSEAQWRLRQETQYF. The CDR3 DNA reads TGTGCCAGCAGTGAAGCGCAGTGGCGCCTACGCCAAGAGACCCAGTACTTC.

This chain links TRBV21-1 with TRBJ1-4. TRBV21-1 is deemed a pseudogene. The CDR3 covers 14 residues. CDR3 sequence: CASSKAIMREKLFF. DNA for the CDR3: TGTGCCAGCAGCAAAGCGATTATGAGGGAAAAACTGTTTTTT.

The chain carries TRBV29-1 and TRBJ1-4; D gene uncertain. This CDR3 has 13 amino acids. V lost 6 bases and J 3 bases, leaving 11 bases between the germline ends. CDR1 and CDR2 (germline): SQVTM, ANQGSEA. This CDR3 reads CSVTGEANEKLFF. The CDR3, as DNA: TGCAGCGTGACGGGAGAAGCTAATGAAAAACTGTTTTTT.

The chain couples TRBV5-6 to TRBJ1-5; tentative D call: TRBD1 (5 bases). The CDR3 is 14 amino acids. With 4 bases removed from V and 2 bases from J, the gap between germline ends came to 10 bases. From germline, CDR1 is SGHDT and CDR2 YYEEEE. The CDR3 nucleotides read TGTGCCAGCAGCCTACAAGGGGGCAATCAGCCCCAGCATTTT. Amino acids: CASSLQGGNQPQHF.

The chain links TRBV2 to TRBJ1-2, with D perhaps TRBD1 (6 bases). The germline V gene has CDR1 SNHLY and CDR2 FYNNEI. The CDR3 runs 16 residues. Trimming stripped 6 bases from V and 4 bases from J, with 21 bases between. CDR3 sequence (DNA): TGTGCCAGCAGGCTTCCTACTCTGACAGGATTCTATGGCTACACCTTC. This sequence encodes CASRLPTLTGFYGYTF.

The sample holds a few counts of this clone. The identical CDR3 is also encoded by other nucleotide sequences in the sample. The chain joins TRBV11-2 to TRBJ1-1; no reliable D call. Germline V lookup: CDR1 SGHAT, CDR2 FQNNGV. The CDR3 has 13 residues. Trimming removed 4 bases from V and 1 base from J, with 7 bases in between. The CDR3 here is CASSSGPNTEAFF. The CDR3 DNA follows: TGTGCCAGCAGCTCTGGGCCGAACACTGAAGCTTTCTTT.

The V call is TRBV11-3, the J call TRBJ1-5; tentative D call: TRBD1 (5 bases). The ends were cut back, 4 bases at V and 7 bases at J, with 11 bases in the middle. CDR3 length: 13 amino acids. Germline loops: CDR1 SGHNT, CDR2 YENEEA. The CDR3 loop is CASSSGTRQPQHF. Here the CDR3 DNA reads TGTGCCAGCAGCTCAGGGACTCGCCAGCCCCAGCATTTT.

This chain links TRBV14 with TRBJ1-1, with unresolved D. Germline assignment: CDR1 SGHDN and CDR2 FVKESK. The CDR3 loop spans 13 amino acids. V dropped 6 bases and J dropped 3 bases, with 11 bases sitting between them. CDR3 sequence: CASSLTLDTEAFF. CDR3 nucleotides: TGTGCCAGCAGTCTTACCTTGGACACTGAAGCTTTCTTT.

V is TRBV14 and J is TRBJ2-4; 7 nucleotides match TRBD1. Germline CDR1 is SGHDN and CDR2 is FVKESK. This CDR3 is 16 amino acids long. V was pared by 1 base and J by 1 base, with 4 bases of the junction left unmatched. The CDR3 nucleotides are TGTGCCAGCAGCCAAGCAGGGGGTCCTGCCAAAAACATTCAGTACTTC. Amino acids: CASSQAGGPAKNIQYF.

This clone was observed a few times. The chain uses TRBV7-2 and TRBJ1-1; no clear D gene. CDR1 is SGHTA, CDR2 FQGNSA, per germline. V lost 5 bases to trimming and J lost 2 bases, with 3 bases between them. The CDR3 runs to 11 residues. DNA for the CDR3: TGTGCCAGCAGCCTAAACACTGAAGCTTTCTTT. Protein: CASSLNTEAFF.

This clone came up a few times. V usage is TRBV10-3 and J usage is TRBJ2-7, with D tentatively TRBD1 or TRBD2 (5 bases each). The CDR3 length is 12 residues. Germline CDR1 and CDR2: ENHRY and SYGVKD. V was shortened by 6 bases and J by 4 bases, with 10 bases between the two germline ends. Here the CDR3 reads CAIRRDDYEQYF. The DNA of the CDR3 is TGTGCCATCAGGAGGGACGATTACGAGCAGTACTTC.

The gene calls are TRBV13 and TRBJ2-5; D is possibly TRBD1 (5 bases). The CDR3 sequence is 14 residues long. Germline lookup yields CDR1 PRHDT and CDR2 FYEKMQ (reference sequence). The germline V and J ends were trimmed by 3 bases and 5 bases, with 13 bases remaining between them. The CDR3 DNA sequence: TGTGCCAGCAGCTTCGGGCAGGGCATGGAGACCCAGTACTTC. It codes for CASSFGQGMETQYF.

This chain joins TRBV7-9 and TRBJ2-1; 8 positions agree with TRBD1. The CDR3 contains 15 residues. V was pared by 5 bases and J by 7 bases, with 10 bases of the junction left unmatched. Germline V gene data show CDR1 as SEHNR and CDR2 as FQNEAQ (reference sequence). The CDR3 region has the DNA TGTGCCAGCAGCCGAGTCCAGGGGGCATGGAATGAGCAGTTCTTC. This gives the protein CASSRVQGAWNEQFF.